The source of this T cell receptor (beta chain) is a study of blood T cell repertoires in COVID-19. Turning to the study itself: The United States, Italy and Spain supplied acute and convalescent COVID-19 samples.

The CDR3 has 16 residues. Trimming cost V 3 bases and J 9 bases; bases outside gene matches: 9. Germline lookup yields CDR1 KGHDR and CDR2 SFDVKD. In the original workflow: Estimates of nucleated cell counts were drawn from the amplification of reference gene primers. TCRdb's copy holds only in-frame clones and misses some; the assay was immunoSEQ multiplex PCR. That table is the source of V, J and clone size, and D and trimming were worked out from the DNA. The top ten clones hold over 5% of a sample with 100,000 to 150,000 clones, around 88% of them seen once. The TCR comes from a man older than 75 with active or convalescent COVID-19. The V and J genes are TRBV24-1 and TRBJ1-6, with 8 nucleotides matching TRBD1. The sample comprised peripheral blood. CDR3 nucleotides: TGTGCCACCAGTGATATATCGGGACAGGACGGTTCACCCCTCCACTTT. This sequence encodes CATSDISGQDGSPLHF.